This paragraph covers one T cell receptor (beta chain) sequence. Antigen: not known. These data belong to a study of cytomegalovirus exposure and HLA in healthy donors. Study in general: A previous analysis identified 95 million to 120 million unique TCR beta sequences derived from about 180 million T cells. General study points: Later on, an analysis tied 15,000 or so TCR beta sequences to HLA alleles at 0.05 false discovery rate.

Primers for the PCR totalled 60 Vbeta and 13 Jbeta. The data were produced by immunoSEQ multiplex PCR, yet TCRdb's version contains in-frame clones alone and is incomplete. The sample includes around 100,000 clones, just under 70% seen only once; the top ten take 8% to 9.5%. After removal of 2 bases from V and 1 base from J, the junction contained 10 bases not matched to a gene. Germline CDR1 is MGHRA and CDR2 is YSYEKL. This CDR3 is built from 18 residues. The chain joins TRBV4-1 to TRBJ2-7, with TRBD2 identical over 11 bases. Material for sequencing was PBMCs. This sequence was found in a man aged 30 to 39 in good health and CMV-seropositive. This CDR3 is CASSQYPWGTSGSYEQYV. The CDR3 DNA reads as TGCGCCAGCAGCCAATATCCCTGGGGGACTAGCGGTTCCTACGAGCAGTACGTC.